This T cell receptor beta chain was obtained from a study of regulatory T cells in long-lasting Graves disease (dated by TCRdb to the early 2020s). Background on the whole study: Patients with newly diagnosed Graves' disease had been on antithyroid drugs for under 3 months. A total of roughly 35 samples underwent TCR sequencing, from roughly 13 patients with persistent Graves' disease and roughly 20 patients with newly diagnosed Graves' disease. Persistent Graves' disease patients were compared with newly diagnosed Graves' disease patients by peripheral blood TCR sequencing and RNA sequencing. The study was registered as a clinical trial and conducted in China. The paper's findings and limits, for the study overall: Compared with newly diagnosed patients, patients with persistent Graves' disease had lower TCR Shannon entropy and fewer highly expanded clones, which suggests clonal expansion. As a limitation, the authors acknowledged that the small sample size may reduce accuracy. Sequencing and analysis were limited to the TCR beta chain. Preferential use of TRBV28, TRBJ1-2 and TRBJ2-5 was observed in persistent disease, whereas TRBV20-1 and TRBJ2-1 were favored in newly diagnosed disease. Only peripheral blood was studied, because thyroid tissue, the primary lesion, was inaccessible. Persistent patients shared more public clonotypes among themselves (around 3,000) than newly diagnosed patients did (roughly 910).

The table lists this clonotype with a count of one. Its antigen remains unidentified. Base qualities are missing; no much larger clone stands one base away. One read is thin evidence. CDR1 MNHEY and CDR2 SMNVEV are derived from the germline V gene (reference sequence). The junction shows trimming of 5 bases on V and 4 bases on J, and the gene matches do not reach 4 bases of it. Measured from the cysteine to the phenylalanine, the CDR3 is 14 residues long. CDR3 DNA only is kept here, 42 bases in frame from base 1. To prepare the library, multiplex PCR was applied. The sequencer was an Illumina HiSeq 4000. TCR beta libraries were built with iRepertoire HTBI primers and Arm-PCR amplification of CDR3 regions. Before sequencing, the PCR products underwent gel purification. From the authors' description of their analysis: Gene usage analysis of CDR3 amino acid clonotypes used the 62 TRBV and 14 to 15 TRBJ segments found across samples. Filtered high-quality paired reads were merged into contigs using COPE and FqMerger. BLAST was used to align contigs to IMGT TRBV, TRBD and TRBJ reference genes, and CDR3 was defined according to IMGT. Highly expanded clones were defined as clonotypes with a frequency above 0.1%. Repertoire diversity was measured by Shannon entropy, and V-J evenness by the Gini coefficient. Clonotypes shared by more than one individual were considered public. The public reads were reanalyzed by TCRdb: fastp trimming at Q25, MiXCR alignment, in-frame beta chains only. Each entry is one CDR3 protein sequence, shown with its most common DNA and genes. In this record, the V and J calls reflect TCRdb's handling and not the investigators' own analysis. The sample table holds a few hundred thousand distinct CDR3 sequences, of which under 20% were seen once. Just over 20% of the sample is held by the ten biggest clonotypes.

The time point label on this specimen signifies: newly diagnosed GD, antithyroid drugs for less than 3 months. RNA was extracted from PBMCs in TRIzol for both TCR sequencing and RNA sequencing. The diagnosis of Graves' disease followed American Thyroid Association guidelines. The patients came from an endocrinology department in Xi'an, China. From each patient, around 9.3 milliliters of peripheral blood was collected into an EDTA anticoagulant tube. Ficoll Paque Plus density gradient separation was used to isolate PBMCs, and no further T cell sorting was done. An Agilent 2100 Bioanalyzer and agarose gel were used to check RNA quality, and a NanoDrop 2000 was used to measure RNA concentration. Separately, the same data were catalogued under a study of T cells in Graves' hyperthyroidism and ophthalmopathy. The second study's paper adds: Stable Graves' hyperthyroidism was defined as no progression to ophthalmopathy during 18 months of follow-up. Hyperthyroidism patients were newly diagnosed, with disease duration under 2 months, and aged 18 to 65 years. The study excluded patients with uncontrolled infections, other autoimmune diseases, pregnancy or lactation. Diagnoses were based on clinical symptoms, serum thyroxine and TRAb, thyroid ultrasound and orbital computed tomography. The first round of RT-PCR for the TCR CDR3 was performed with the HTBI primer set and the Qiagen OneStep RT-PCR kit. Most expanded thyroid clonotypes (frequency above 0.001) were also found in blood, which suggests that blood repertoires may mirror thyroid immune responses. A model built on a 13 V-J signature distinguished ophthalmopathy from stable hyperthyroidism, reaching about 88% sensitivity and around 81% specificity in cross-validation and 80%/75% in testing. In validation, the model predicted progression to ophthalmopathy a median of about 6.8 months before onset, with approximately 70% sensitivity and 72.22% specificity. A discovery cohort of about 96 patients, about 44 with Graves' ophthalmopathy and 55 to 60 with stable Graves' hyperthyroidism, was used to find distinguishing TCR V-J signatures. Prospective prediction of ophthalmopathy was tested in an independent validation cohort of 18 to 20 hyperthyroidism patients and around 16 patients who later progressed to ophthalmopathy. The roughly 90 discovery patients were divided at random into training and test sets in a 7:3 ratio. In addition, the study compared T-cell repertoires in thyroid tissue and in blood from roughly six Graves' hyperthyroidism patients. After blood sampling, hyperthyroidism patients were treated with methimazole at a starting dose of 30 mg daily, and ophthalmopathy patients were treated with high-dose intravenous methylprednisolone. Libraries were constructed in a second round of multiplex PCR, after which size selection and purification were carried out. Paired-end sequencing of the libraries was performed with 100 bp reads on an Illumina HiSeq2000. Raw data were processed with SOAPnuke, discarding reads with adapters, uncalled bases, mean Phred below 15, or no exact constant-primer or identifier match. High-quality paired reads were merged using COPE v1.2.5, and each unique nucleotide sequence was defined as a clonotype. MiTCR v1.1 was used to align clonotypes to the IMGT TRBV, TRBD and TRBJ reference segments. The analysis included only V-J combinations with a frequency above 0.0001, which together covered 98% to 99.2% of the repertoires. A TCS score was defined as the ratio between F50 (clonal expansion) and ExV (chaos), using BLOSUM62-based TCRdist between CDR3 peptides within each V-J. Welch's t-statistics and random forest reduced roughly 540 V-J features to 13, which were used in a naive Bayes classifier (R e1071). No statistical method was used to set the sample size in advance, and investigators knew the group allocation. TCR Vbeta CDR3 sequencing of roughly 140 peripheral blood samples (roughly 43 ophthalmopathy, roughly 74 hyperthyroidism and some 17 progressor patients) is reported in the paper.

Recombination joined TRBV27 with TRBJ1-4; 7 junctional bases match TRBD1. Sequencing used peripheral blood mononuclear cells (PBMCs), obtained at new diagnosis, from a patient treated with antithyroid drugs. The receptor was isolated from a woman aged 18-30 years with Graves disease. Donor details come from another sample of the same person, matched by shared clones. The base sequence is TGTGCCAGCAGTCAGGGGGGGGTTAATGAAAAACTGTTTTTT. This yields the protein CASSQGGVNEKLFF.